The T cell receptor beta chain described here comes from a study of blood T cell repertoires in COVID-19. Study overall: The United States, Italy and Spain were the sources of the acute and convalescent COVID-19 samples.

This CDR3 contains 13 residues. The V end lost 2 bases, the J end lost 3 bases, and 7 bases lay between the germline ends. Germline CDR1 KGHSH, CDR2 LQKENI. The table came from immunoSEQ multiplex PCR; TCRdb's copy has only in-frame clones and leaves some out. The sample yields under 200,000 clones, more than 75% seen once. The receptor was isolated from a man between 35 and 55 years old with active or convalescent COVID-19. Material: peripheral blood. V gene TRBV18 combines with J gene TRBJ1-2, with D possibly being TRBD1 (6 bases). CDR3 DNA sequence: TGTGCCAGCTCACCATCAGGGGACTATGGCTACACCTTC. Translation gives CASSPSGDYGYTF.